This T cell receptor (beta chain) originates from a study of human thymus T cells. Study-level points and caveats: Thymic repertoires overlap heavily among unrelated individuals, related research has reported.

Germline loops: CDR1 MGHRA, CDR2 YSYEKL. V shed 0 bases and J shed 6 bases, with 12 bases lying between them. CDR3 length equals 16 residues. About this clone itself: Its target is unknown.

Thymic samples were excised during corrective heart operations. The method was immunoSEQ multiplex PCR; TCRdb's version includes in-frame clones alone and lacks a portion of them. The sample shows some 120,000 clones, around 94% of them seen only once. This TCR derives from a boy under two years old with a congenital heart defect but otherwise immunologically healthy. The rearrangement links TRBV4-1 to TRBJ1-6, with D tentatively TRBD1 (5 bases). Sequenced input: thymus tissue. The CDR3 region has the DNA TGCGCCAGCAGCCAAGAATACGACAGTTCTAATTCACCCCTCCACTTT. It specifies CASSQEYDSSNSPLHF.